This is a list of T cell receptor beta chains from one sample in a study of blood T cell repertoires in COVID-19. TCRdb's copy holds only in-frame clones and misses some; the assay was immunoSEQ multiplex PCR. Of about 160,000 clones detected, around 85% appear once; the ten largest clones hold roughly 5%. The sequenced sample was PBMCs or T cells enriched from blood (not recorded which). These receptors were collected from a woman aged 40 to 49 with acute COVID-19. Both conserved end residues are part of each CDR3. D genes are given only for firm matches. Where a row states a size, it is once, few, many or the class of an expanded clone; other rows omit it.

size: .; D: .; J: TRBJ1-5; V: TRBV7-8; DNA: TGTGCCAGCAGCTTGCGGGATGATCAGCCCCAGCATTTT; CDR3: CASSLRDDQPQHF
size: .; D: TRBD1; J: TRBJ1-2; V: TRBV19; DNA: TGTGCCAGTAGTATAGGGGGACAGGCGGGCTATGGCTACACCTTC; CDR3: CASSIGGQAGYGYTF
size: .; D: .; J: TRBJ2-5; V: TRBV6-1; DNA: TGTGCCAGCAGTGAATTGGAAGGGGGCCAAGAGACCCAGTACTTC; CDR3: CASSELEGGQETQYF
size: .; D: TRBD1; J: TRBJ2-4; V: TRBV7-4; DNA: TGTGCCAGCAGCCTGACTACCAAGACAGGGGGCGCATCAGCCAAAAACATTCAGTACTTC; CDR3: CASSLTTKTGGASAKNIQYF
size: .; D: .; J: TRBJ2-2; V: TRBV18; DNA: TGTGCCAGCTCACCACTCGCGTTATCGGGGACGAACACCGGGGAGCTGTTTTTT; CDR3: CASSPLALSGTNTGELFF
size: .; D: .; J: TRBJ2-6; V: TRBV19; DNA: TGTGCCAGTAGTCCGGAAGGGGCTGGGGCCAACGTCCTGACTTTC; CDR3: CASSPEGAGANVLTF
size: .; D: .; J: TRBJ2-2; V: TRBV4-1; DNA: TGCGCCAGCAGCCTCTCTACCCAAGTGGGCTCAGCGAACACCGGGGAGCTGTTTTTT; CDR3: CASSLSTQVGSANTGELFF
size: .; D: TRBD1; J: TRBJ2-2; V: TRBV7-3; DNA: TGTGCCAGCAGCTTAAATGCAGGGGGAGCCGGGGAGCTGTTTTTT; CDR3: CASSLNAGGAGELFF
size: .; D: .; J: TRBJ1-2; V: TRBV6-5; DNA: TGTGCCAGCAGTTCCACCAGTGATGGCTACACCTTC; CDR3: CASSSTSDGYTF
size: .; D: TRBD2; J: TRBJ2-7; V: TRBV27; DNA: TGTGCCAGCAGCCGCGTTGGGACTAGCGGGGGAATCTCCTACGAGCAGTACTTC; CDR3: CASSRVGTSGGISYEQYF
size: .; D: TRBD2; J: TRBJ2-5; V: TRBV11-3; DNA: TGTGCCAGCAGCTTTAGCGGGAACCAAGAGACCCAGTACTTC; CDR3: CASSFSGNQETQYF
size: .; D: .; J: TRBJ1-6; V: TRBV7-2; DNA: TGTGCCAGCAGCTTATCTCTCAGGGGTACCTATAATTCACCCCTCCACTTT; CDR3: CASSLSLRGTYNSPLHF
size: .; D: .; J: TRBJ2-7; V: TRBV14; DNA: TGTGCCAGCAGCGCAAGGGTCGGCGGGACTCCCTCCTACGAGCAGTACTTC; CDR3: CASSARVGGTPSYEQYF
size: .; D: TRBD2; J: TRBJ2-4; V: TRBV2; DNA: TGTGCCAGCAGTGAGGGGGCGGGAGGGAACATTCAGTACTTC; CDR3: CASSEGAGGNIQYF
size: .; D: .; J: TRBJ2-5; V: TRBV5-6; DNA: TGTGCCAGCAGCCCTGGACAGCAAGAGACCCAGTACTTC; CDR3: CASSPGQQETQYF
size: .; D: .; J: TRBJ2-1; V: TRBV5-1; DNA: TGCGCCAGCAGATCGGGGAATTCGTACAATGAGCAGTTCTTC; CDR3: CASRSGNSYNEQFF
size: .; D: .; J: TRBJ2-2; V: TRBV3-1/TRBV3-2; DNA: TGTGCCAGCAGCCAAGTTCACACCTTAAACACCGGGGAGCTGTTTTTT; CDR3: CASSQVHTLNTGELFF
size: .; D: .; J: TRBJ1-2; V: TRBV12-5; DNA: TGTGCTAGTGCACGAGACGGGAACTATGGCTACACCTTC; CDR3: CASARDGNYGYTF
size: .; D: TRBD2; J: TRBJ2-2; V: TRBV29-1; DNA: TGCAGCGTTGAAAAGCGGGGGACCGGGGAGCTGTTTTTT; CDR3: CSVEKRGTGELFF
size: .; D: TRBD2; J: TRBJ2-1; V: TRBV6-6; DNA: TGTGCCAGCGCACTAGCGGGAGAGTACAATGAGCAGTTCTTC; CDR3: CASALAGEYNEQFF
size: .; D: .; J: TRBJ1-4; V: TRBV5-1; DNA: TGCGCCAGCAGCTTGGGGGGCGCGGATGAAAAACTGTTTTTT; CDR3: CASSLGGADEKLFF
size: .; D: .; J: TRBJ2-3; V: TRBV28; DNA: TGTGCCAGCAGTTTCCAGCGGAGCACAGATACGCAGTATTTT; CDR3: CASSFQRSTDTQYF
size: once; D: .; J: TRBJ1-1; V: TRBV3-1/TRBV3-2; DNA: TGTGCCAGCAGCCTGACCGCCGGGGAAACTGAAGCTTTCTTT; CDR3: CASSLTAGETEAFF
size: .; D: TRBD1; J: TRBJ1-2; V: TRBV19; DNA: TGTGCCAGTAGTATAACAGGGGCGCAAAACTATGGCTACACCTTC; CDR3: CASSITGAQNYGYTF
size: .; D: TRBD1; J: TRBJ2-2; V: TRBV28; DNA: TGTGCCAGCAGCCGACAGGGTCAGACCGGGGAGCTGTTTTTT; CDR3: CASSRQGQTGELFF
size: .; D: .; J: TRBJ1-5; V: TRBV7-9; DNA: TGTGCCAGCGGCGCTCAGGGTAATCAGCCCCAGCATTTT; CDR3: CASGAQGNQPQHF
size: .; D: .; J: TRBJ2-4; V: TRBV11-2; DNA: TGTGCCAGCAGCTTAGATAATAGATACTTAGCCAAAAACATTCAGTACTTC; CDR3: CASSLDNRYLAKNIQYF
size: .; D: TRBD1; J: TRBJ1-3; V: TRBV7-9; DNA: TGTGCCAGCAGCCCCTCTGGGACAGGGGGCGATGCGTATTTT; CDR3: CASSPSGTGGDAYF
size: .; D: .; J: TRBJ2-1; V: TRBV7-9; DNA: TGTGCCAGCAGCTCGACGGAGGTGGGGTTCTGGGGCTACAATGAGCAGTTCTTC; CDR3: CASSSTEVGFWGYNEQFF
size: .; D: .; J: TRBJ2-1; V: TRBV7-9; DNA: TGTGCCAGCAGTTCAACTTCGGGAGTTGGGGGTAATGAGCAGTTCTTC; CDR3: CASSSTSGVGGNEQFF
size: few; D: TRBD1; J: TRBJ1-4; V: TRBV7-7; DNA: TGTGCTAGCAGCACCTCCGGGACAGGGTGTGAAAAACTGTTTTTT; CDR3: CASSTSGTGCEKLFF
size: .; D: TRBD1; J: TRBJ1-6; V: TRBV30; DNA: TGTGCCTGGAGCCAGACCGGGACAGGACATTCACCCCTCCACTTT; CDR3: CAWSQTGTGHSPLHF
size: .; D: TRBD1; J: TRBJ1-1; V: TRBV28; DNA: TGTGCCAGCAGTTTACAACTAGGACAGGGGGCGCCTGCTGAAGCTTTCTTT; CDR3: CASSLQLGQGAPAEAFF
size: .; D: .; J: TRBJ1-1; V: TRBV7-9; DNA: TGTGCCAGCAGCTCTGGGGCAGGGAATATGATCACTGAAGCTTTCTTT; CDR3: CASSSGAGNMITEAFF
size: .; D: TRBD2; J: TRBJ2-3; V: TRBV7-2; DNA: TGTGCCAGCACCATGATAGGACTAGCAACAGATACGCAGTATTTT; CDR3: CASTMIGLATDTQYF
size: .; D: .; J: TRBJ2-3; V: TRBV19; DNA: TGTGCCAGTTCCCCCGGGACCATGGGACTAGATACGCAGTATTTT; CDR3: CASSPGTMGLDTQYF
size: .; D: TRBD1; J: TRBJ2-2; V: TRBV27; DNA: TGTGCCAGCAGTTTTGGGGGCCTTGGGACAGGGAACACCGGGGAGCTGTTTTTT; CDR3: CASSFGGLGTGNTGELFF
size: .; D: .; J: TRBJ1-2; V: TRBV5-5; DNA: TGTGCCAGCAGCCCCGACGGGAACTATGGCTACACCTTC; CDR3: CASSPDGNYGYTF
size: .; D: TRBD1; J: TRBJ1-2; V: TRBV10-3; DNA: TGTGCCATCAGCGAGGGGACAGGTCTGTTCTATGGCTACACCTTC; CDR3: CAISEGTGLFYGYTF
size: .; D: .; J: TRBJ1-1; V: TRBV7-9; DNA: TGTGCCAGCAGCTTGCCAGGGGTCCTAGGAGGAGCTTTCTTT; CDR3: CASSLPGVLGGAFF
size: .; D: .; J: TRBJ2-3; V: TRBV2; DNA: TGTGCCAGCAGGGACTCCCCCACAGATACGCAGTATTTT; CDR3: CASRDSPTDTQYF
size: .; D: TRBD1; J: TRBJ2-7; V: TRBV2; DNA: TGTGCCAGCAGTTCCGGGACAGGGAACGAGCAGTACTTC; CDR3: CASSSGTGNEQYF
size: .; D: .; J: TRBJ2-6; V: TRBV7-6; DNA: TGTGCCAGCAGCTCACGGTCCGGGAGTCCCGGTACTGGGGCCAACGTCCTGACTTTC; CDR3: CASSSRSGSPGTGANVLTF
size: .; D: TRBD1; J: TRBJ1-2; V: TRBV5-4; DNA: TGTGCCAGCAGCCGGACTACAGGGGGCTTCGACTATGGCTACACCTTC; CDR3: CASSRTTGGFDYGYTF
size: once; D: .; J: TRBJ2-1; V: TRBV5-1; DNA: TGCGCCAGCAGCTTGGATGCGGGAAGCTCCTACAATGAGCAGTTCTTC; CDR3: CASSLDAGSSYNEQFF
size: .; D: .; J: TRBJ1-2; V: TRBV5-4; DNA: TGTGCCAGCAGCGTGAACCCCGGGACACAAGTTGATGGCTACACCTTC; CDR3: CASSVNPGTQVDGYTF
size: .; D: TRBD2; J: TRBJ2-3; V: TRBV7-9; DNA: TGTGCCAGCAGCTCATGGACTAGCGGGAGGTTGGGCACAGATACGCAGTATTTT; CDR3: CASSSWTSGRLGTDTQYF
size: .; D: TRBD1; J: TRBJ2-7; V: TRBV6-6; DNA: TGTGCCAGCAGTTACATAGCTAAGTTGGGACAGGGGACGTGG; CDR3: CASSYIAKLGQGTW
size: .; D: TRBD2; J: TRBJ2-2; V: TRBV5-5; DNA: TGTGCCAGCAGCTGGGGACTAGGCGATATCGGGGAGCTGTTTTTT; CDR3: CASSWGLGDIGELFF
size: .; D: .; J: TRBJ2-5; V: TRBV7-9; DNA: TGTGCCAGCAGCTTGGCTCAAGAGACCCAGTACTTC; CDR3: CASSLAQETQYF
size: .; D: .; J: TRBJ1-1; V: TRBV7-8; DNA: TGTGCCACCTACAGGGAGCCCGTAATGAACACTGAAGCTTTCTTT; CDR3: CATYREPVMNTEAFF
size: .; D: TRBD2; J: TRBJ2-1; V: TRBV19; DNA: TGTGCCAGTAGTACCAGACTAGCGGGAGCCTACAATGAGCAGTTCTTC; CDR3: CASSTRLAGAYNEQFF
size: many; D: .; J: TRBJ1-5; V: TRBV10-3; DNA: TGTGCCACGGGGGAGACAGGCAATCAGCCCCAGCATTTT; CDR3: CATGETGNQPQHF
size: .; D: TRBD1; J: TRBJ1-5; V: TRBV7-9; DNA: TGTGCCAGCAGCTCCGACAGGGATAGCAATCAGCCCCAGCATTTT; CDR3: CASSSDRDSNQPQHF
size: once; D: .; J: TRBJ1-5; V: TRBV7-8; DNA: TGTGCCAGCAGCCCGAGACACAGGGATAGCAATCAGCCCCAGCATTTT; CDR3: CASSPRHRDSNQPQHF
size: few; D: TRBD2; J: TRBJ2-7; V: TRBV10-2; DNA: TGCGCCAGCAGGACTAGCGGGAGTTACGAGCAGTACTTC; CDR3: CASRTSGSYEQYF